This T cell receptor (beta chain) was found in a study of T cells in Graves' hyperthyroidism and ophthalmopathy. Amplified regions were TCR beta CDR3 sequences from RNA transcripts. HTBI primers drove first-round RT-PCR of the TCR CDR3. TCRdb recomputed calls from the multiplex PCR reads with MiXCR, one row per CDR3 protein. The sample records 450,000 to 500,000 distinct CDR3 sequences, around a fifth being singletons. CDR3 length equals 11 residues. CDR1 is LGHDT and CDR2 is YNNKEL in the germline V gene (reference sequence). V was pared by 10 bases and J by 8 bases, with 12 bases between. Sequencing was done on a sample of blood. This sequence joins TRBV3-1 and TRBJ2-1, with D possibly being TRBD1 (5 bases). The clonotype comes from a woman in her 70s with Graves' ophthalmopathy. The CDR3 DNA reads TGTGCCACTCAGGGTTGGGATGAGCAGTTCTTC. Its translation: CATQGWDEQFF.